This T cell receptor (beta chain) was captured in a study of blood T cell repertoires in COVID-19. The wider study: Samples of COVID-19 (acute and convalescent) were obtained from the United States, Italy and Spain.

Recruited during active infection, patients (from Seattle) were subsequently followed longitudinally. Authors' methods: Reference gene primers were amplified, and this amplification served to estimate nucleated cell counts. Sequencing used immunoSEQ multiplex PCR; TCRdb keeps in-frame clones, though not all of them. V and J calls and clone size come straight from that table; D and trimming were deduced from the DNA. Altogether 250,000 to 300,000 clones are present, roughly 86% being singletons, with the ten largest covering about 11%. Trimming left V 6 bases short and J 7 bases short, with 12 bases between. The CDR3 is 13 residues long.

The clonotype was recovered from a woman younger than 45 with COVID-19, enrolled during active disease. The rearrangement joins TRBV12-3 or TRBV12-4 to TRBJ2-2; a possible D gene is TRBD1 (6 bases). What was sequenced was peripheral blood. Written as DNA, the CDR3 is TGTGCCAGCAGGATCACAGGGTTCGGGGAGCTGTTTTTT. This gives the protein CASRITGFGELFF.